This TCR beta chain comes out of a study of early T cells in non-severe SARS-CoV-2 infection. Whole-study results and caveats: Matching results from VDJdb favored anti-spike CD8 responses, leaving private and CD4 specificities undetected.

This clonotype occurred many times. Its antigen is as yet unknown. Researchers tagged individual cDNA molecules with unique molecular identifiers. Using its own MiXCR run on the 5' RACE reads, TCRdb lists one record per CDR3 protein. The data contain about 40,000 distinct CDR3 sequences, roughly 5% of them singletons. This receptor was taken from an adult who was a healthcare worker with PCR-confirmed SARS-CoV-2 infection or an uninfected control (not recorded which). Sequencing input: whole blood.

CDR3 residues: CASSDRTDTDTQYF. In nucleotides, the CDR3 is TGTGCCAGCAGCGACCGGACAGACACAGATACGCAGTATTTT. The chain carries TRBV5-4 and TRBJ2-3, with D maybe TRBD1 (6 bases). The ends were cut back, 4 bases at V and 2 bases at J, with 11 bases in the middle. CDR1 SGHNT and CDR2 YYREEE come from the germline V gene (reference sequence). This CDR3 comprises 14 residues.